One sample yielded the 10 T cell receptor beta chains listed below, sequenced in a study of blood T cell repertoires in COVID-19. The protocol was immunoSEQ multiplex PCR, while the TCRdb copy is restricted to in-frame clones and leaves out a portion. Here the sample spans 160,000 or so clones, roughly 85% being singletons. The sample comprised PBMCs or T cells enriched from blood (not recorded which). The receptor set was obtained from a man aged 60 to 75 who had recovered from COVID-19.

The genes are TRBV19 and TRBJ1-1, with 11 bases matching TRBD1. V shed 7 bases, J shed 5 bases, and the junction held 3 bases outside the gene matches. This CDR3 has 13 residues. CDR1 and CDR2 (germline): LNHDA, SQIVND (reference sequence). The CDR3 coding sequence is TGTGCCAGTAAGGACAGGGGGCTTACTGAAGCTTTCTTT. Protein: CASKDRGLTEAFF.

The chain recombines TRBV18 with TRBJ1-4, with D perhaps TRBD1 (5 bases). Germline V gene lookup returns CDR1 KGHSH and CDR2 LQKENI. This CDR3 has 19 residues. V lost 3 bases and J lost 0, with 20 bases in between. The CDR3 is CASSPLAAGTVATNEKLFF. The CDR3 bases are TGTGCCAGCTCACCCCTAGCGGCAGGGACCGTTGCAACTAATGAAAAACTGTTTTTT.

The gene calls are TRBV4-1 and TRBJ1-2; 10 positions match TRBD1. After removal of 3 bases from V and 7 bases from J, the junction contained 8 bases not matched to a gene. The CDR3 extends over 15 amino acids. From germline, CDR1 is MGHRA and CDR2 YSYEKL. The CDR3 region has the DNA TGCGCCAGCAGCCAGTCCGGGACAGGGGACGGTGGCTACACCTTC. Translating gives CASSQSGTGDGGYTF.

V usage is TRBV28 and J usage is TRBJ1-6; D is ambiguous. Trimming removed 5 bases from V and 7 bases from J, with 9 bases in between. The CDR3 is 13 residues long. Germline assignment: CDR1 MDHEN and CDR2 SYDVKM. The CDR3 region has the DNA TGTGCCAGCAGTCCTAGCCAAAATTCACCCCTCCACTTT. Encoded protein: CASSPSQNSPLHF.

In its sample, this clone was seen a few times. The V gene is TRBV9, the J gene TRBJ2-7; D might be TRBD2 (5 bases). The CDR3 has 13 amino acids. The V gene lost 4 bases and the J gene lost 0 bases, with 8 bases spanning the gap. Germline lookup yields CDR1 SGDLS and CDR2 YYNGEE. CDR3 protein: CASSSGSSYEQYF. DNA for the CDR3: TGTGCCAGCAGCTCGGGGAGCTCCTACGAGCAGTACTTC.

This chain links TRBV11-2 with TRBJ2-3; weak D call: TRBD1 (6 bases). Germline assignment: CDR1 SGHAT and CDR2 FQNNGV. V lost 7 bases to trimming and J lost 2 bases, with 16 bases between them. The CDR3 is made up of 15 amino acids. Written as DNA, the CDR3 is TGTGCCAGCACCCTCGTGCAGGGGACCACAGATACGCAGTATTTT. It specifies CASTLVQGTTDTQYF.

The genes are TRBV7-3 and TRBJ2-1, with TRBD2 matching over 7 bases. Germline V gene sequence: CDR1 SGHTA, CDR2 FQGTGA. The CDR3 is 15 amino acids. The trim removed 5 bases at V and 4 bases at J, leaving 8 bases unmatched. CDR3 nucleotide sequence: TGTGCCAGCAGCCCCGGGACTATTCCATACAATGAGCAGTTCTTC. Translated, it gives CASSPGTIPYNEQFF.

This clone was observed a single time. The rearrangement joins TRBV7-9 to TRBJ2-3; weak D call: TRBD2 (6 bases). V was trimmed by 0 bases and J by 4 bases, leaving 8 bases between them. This CDR3 spans 14 amino acids. The V gene's germline CDR1 is SEHNR and CDR2 FQNEAQ (reference sequence). The CDR3 region has the DNA TGTGCCAGCAGCTTAGCGGTAGCGGCAGATACGCAGTATTTT. It encodes CASSLAVAADTQYF.

The rearrangement joins TRBV5-1 to TRBJ1-2, with 7 bases fitting TRBD1. Losses at the gene ends were 4 bases for V and 4 bases for J; bases not matched to a gene: 13. This CDR3 is built from 16 residues. Germline CDR1 is SGHRS and CDR2 is YFSETQ. In nucleotides, the CDR3 is TGCGCCAGCAGCAATTACAGGGGTAGTGCGGGCTATGGCTACACCTTC. Residues: CASSNYRGSAGYGYTF. Based on the CDR3 plus reference TRBV5-1 and TRBJ1-2, the full variable domain is KAGVTQTPRYLIKTRGQQVTLSCSPISGHRSVSWYQQTPGQGLQFLFEYFSETQRNKGNFPGRFSGRQFSNSRSEMNVSTLELGDSALYLCASSNYRGSAGYGYTFGSGTRLTVV.

The J gene is TRBJ2-1, the V gene TRBV21-1; the tabulated D call, TRBD1, remains unverified against the DNA. TRBV21-1 is a known pseudogene. The CDR3 is 18 residues long. Here the CDR3 reads CASSKEGLRTGAKNEQFF. The CDR3 region has the DNA TGTGCCAGCAGCAAAGAAGGATTGAGGACAGGGGCAAAGAATGAGCAGTTCTTC.